One and the same sample provided the 7 T cell receptor beta chains below, sequenced in a study of Ad26.COV2.S vaccination and SARS-CoV-2 variants. The sample's treatment: some 20 received Ad26.COV2.S at low or high dose, single or two shots; 5 received placebo; per-sample allocation not given. The samples were gathered on day 63 after the first injection of vaccine or placebo. Sequenced by immunoSEQ multiplex PCR; TCRdb stores in-frame clones only, minus some. The data show about 480,000 clones, roughly 85% seen once. This sample comprised peripheral blood, obtained in a trial of Ad26.COV2.S vaccine versus placebo. The origin of the receptors is a person aged 18 to 65 who received the Ad26.COV2.S COVID-19 vaccine or a placebo.

V usage is TRBV10-3 and J usage is TRBJ1-4; D remains unclear. The V end lost 0 bases, the J end lost 7 bases, and 6 bases lay between the germline ends. CDR3 length: 13 amino acids. Germline CDR1 reads ENHRY; CDR2 reads SYGVKD. DNA for the CDR3: TGTGCCATCAGTGAGTCGCGGGTTGAAAAACTGTTTTTT. Protein product: CAISESRVEKLFF.

The chain links TRBV11-3 to TRBJ2-2, with 7 nucleotides matching TRBD2. V shed 2 bases and J 6 bases; nucleotides not matched to a gene: 3. The V gene's germline CDR1 is SGHNT and CDR2 YENEEA. CDR3 size: 14 residues. CDR3: CASSLSRGAGELFF. The CDR3 DNA is TGTGCCAGCAGCTTATCTCGGGGGGCCGGGGAGCTGTTTTTT.

The chain uses TRBV6-2 or TRBV6-3 and TRBJ2-1, with D possibly TRBD2 on 6 matching bases. The CDR3 has 14 residues. CDR1 MNHEY and CDR2 SVGEGT come from the germline V gene. V was clipped by 6 bases and J by 8 bases, with 17 bases between them. The CDR3 region is CASSPSGVVDEQFF. The DNA of the CDR3 is TGTGCCAGCAGCCCCTCGGGGGTAGTCGATGAGCAGTTCTTC.

Written as DNA, the CDR3 is TGTGCCGGATCCCAGGGAGAGACCCAGTACTTC. This sequence encodes CAGSQGETQYF. This sequence joins TRBV28 and TRBJ2-5; weak D call: TRBD1 (5 bases). This CDR3 comprises 11 residues. V was clipped by 11 bases and J by 4 bases, with 11 bases between them. CDR1 and CDR2 from the germline V gene are MDHEN and SYDVKM. Using reference TRBV28 and TRBJ2-5 for the parts outside the CDR3, the full variable domain is DVKVTQSSRYLVKRTGEKVFLECVQDMDHENMFWYRQDPGLGLRLIYFSYDVKMKEKGDIPEGYSVSREKKERFSLILESASTNQTSMYLCAGSQGETQYFGPGTRLLVL.

The chain couples TRBV14 to TRBJ2-7; 8 bases align to TRBD2. The V segment lost 1 base and the J segment 3 bases; nucleotides outside the gene matches: 8. From germline, CDR1 is SGHDN and CDR2 FVKESK. The CDR3 runs 16 residues. Here the CDR3 DNA reads TGTGCCAGCAGCCAAGCAGCGGGAGCGTCCTACTACGAGCAGTACTTC. Translated, it gives CASSQAAGASYYEQYF.

The rearrangement links TRBV19 to TRBJ1-5; D is unresolved. The CDR3 length is 15 residues. The V and J ends lost 5 bases and 2 bases respectively, with 13 bases between them. Germline CDR1 and CDR2: LNHDA and SQIVND (reference sequence). This CDR3 reads CASSLVAVGNQPQHF. The CDR3 nucleotides read TGTGCCAGTAGTCTAGTTGCAGTAGGCAATCAGCCCCAGCATTTT.

The chain has TRBV28 and TRBJ2-7, with D perhaps matching TRBD2 (6 bases). This CDR3 has 14 amino acids. Trimming left V 10 bases short and J 3 bases short, with 19 bases between. Germline V gives CDR1 MDHEN, CDR2 SYDVKM. Here the CDR3 DNA reads TGTGCCATAGGGCCCTCCGGGACTCGCTACGAGCAGTACTTC. It is translated as CAIGPSGTRYEQYF.